The next 14 T cell receptor beta chains were all read from a single sample in a study of cytomegalovirus exposure and HLA in healthy donors. With 60 Vbeta and 13 Jbeta primers, the PCR was carried out. Assay used: immunoSEQ multiplex PCR; TCRdb lists only in-frame clones, some missing. The table shows 150,000 to 200,000 clones, with over 70% occurring only once. The sequencing sample was made of PBMCs. Every receptor here comes from a woman under 40 in good health and CMV-seropositive.

This chain uses TRBV9 with TRBJ1-5; TRBD1 matches at 8 bases. With 3 bases clipped from V and 6 bases from J, the junction kept 5 bases outside the gene matches. Germline assignment: CDR1 SGDLS and CDR2 YYNGEE. This CDR3 has 14 residues. DNA of the CDR3: TGTGCCAGCAGCGGAGGACAGGGCCGTCAGCCCCAGCATTTT. Its protein product is CASSGGQGRQPQHF.

The gene calls are TRBV21-1 and TRBJ2-7; the table's D call TRBD1 went unverified against the DNA. TRBV21-1 is annotated as a pseudogene. The CDR3 covers 13 residues. The CDR3 region is CASSRGQGCEQYF. The CDR3 nucleotides are TGTGCCAGCAGCAGGGGCCAGGGTTGCGAGCAGTACTTC.

This chain uses TRBV5-1 with TRBJ1-2; no reliable D call. The CDR3 length is 13 residues. The V end lost 0 bases, the J end lost 8 bases, and 11 bases lay between the germline ends. Germline-derived CDR1 and CDR2 are SGHRS and YFSETQ. The DNA for the CDR3 is TGCGCCAGCAGCTTGGAGCCCCCATACGGCTACACCTTC. It translates to CASSLEPPYGYTF.

CDR3 region: CASSLGQENTEAFF. Written as DNA, the CDR3 is TGTGCCAGCAGCTTAGGACAGGAGAACACTGAAGCTTTCTTT. This chain connects TRBV7-2 to TRBJ1-1; TRBD1 is a possible D gene (6 bases). Trimming stripped 1 base from V and 1 base from J, with 7 bases between. The CDR3 runs to 14 residues. Germline V gene lookup returns CDR1 SGHTA and CDR2 FQGNSA.

V is TRBV7-9 and J is TRBJ1-2; D possibly corresponds to TRBD1 (6 bases). The CDR3 runs to 14 residues. Germline CDR1 SEHNR, CDR2 FQNEAQ (reference sequence). Trimming removed 0 bases from V and 3 bases from J, with 8 bases in between. The CDR3 sequence is CASSLAHRDYGYTF. In DNA form, the CDR3 reads TGTGCCAGCAGCTTAGCTCACAGGGACTATGGCTACACCTTC.

Here the CDR3 DNA reads TGTGCCAGCAGTGAAACGGGACAGAACTACGAGCAGTACTTC. This translates into CASSETGQNYEQYF. The gene calls are TRBV6-1 and TRBJ2-7, with 7 positions matching TRBD1. The CDR3 is 14 amino acids. After removal of 2 bases from V and 3 bases from J, the junction contained 4 bases not matched to a gene. Germline CDR1 MNHNS, CDR2 SASEGT.

V is TRBV12-5 and J is TRBJ1-2; a possible D gene is TRBD1 (5 bases). The CDR3 has 13 residues. V gave up 2 bases and J gave up 8 bases, with 12 bases separating them. CDR1 and CDR2 (germline): LGHNT, FRNRAP. The CDR3 protein is CASGLYTGEGYTF. In DNA form, the CDR3 reads TGTGCTAGTGGTTTGTATACAGGCGAGGGCTACACCTTC.

The J gene is TRBJ1-1, the V gene TRBV7-6, with 8 bases that match TRBD1. CDR1 SGHVS and CDR2 FNYEAQ come from the germline V gene. V gave up 6 bases and J gave up 5 bases; unmatched junction bases: 5. The CDR3 has 13 residues. The CDR3 nucleotides read TGTGCCAGCAGTCCAGGGGGCGGGACTGAAGCTTTCTTT. Its protein product is CASSPGGGTEAFF.

V gene TRBV5-1 combines with J gene TRBJ2-7; 10 bases are a match to TRBD1. Germline lookup yields CDR1 SGHRS and CDR2 YFSETQ. The trim removed 4 bases at V and 2 bases at J, leaving 9 bases unmatched. This CDR3 has 16 amino acids. The CDR3 nucleotides read TGCGCCAGCAGCCGCACCGGGACAGGGGAACCCTACGAGCAGTACTTC. It encodes CASSRTGTGEPYEQYF.

The V and J genes are TRBV28 and TRBJ1-2, with TRBD1 matching 9 bases. The germline V gene has CDR1 MDHEN and CDR2 SYDVKM. The CDR3 covers 15 residues. V gave up 5 bases and J gave up 5 bases; unmatched junction bases: 9. The CDR3 DNA sequence: TGTGCCAGCAGTCCACAGGGGGCGCGATGGTATGGCTACACCTTC. This codes for CASSPQGARWYGYTF.

The chain uses TRBV28 and TRBJ1-2; 9 bases are shared with TRBD1. CDR1 and CDR2 (germline): MDHEN, SYDVKM. The CDR3 length is 18 residues. Trimming at V came to 0 bases and at J to 8 bases, leaving 16 bases not matched to a gene. The CDR3 here is CASSLWEGGGTGLSGYTF. CDR3 bases: TGTGCCAGCAGTTTATGGGAAGGTGGGGGGACAGGGCTAAGCGGCTACACCTTC.

This clone was seen only a few times. The J gene is TRBJ2-3, the V gene TRBV28; 7 bases agree with TRBD2. Germline assignment: CDR1 MDHEN and CDR2 SYDVKM. The CDR3 sequence is 16 residues long. Losses at the gene ends were 3 bases for V and 2 bases for J; bases not matched to a gene: 8. As DNA, the CDR3 is TGTGCCAGCAGTTTCGCCCTAGCGGAGCCCACAGATACGCAGTATTTT. Residues: CASSFALAEPTDTQYF.

This chain connects TRBV7-3 to TRBJ2-1, with 7 bases identical to TRBD2. Germline CDR1 and CDR2: SGHTA and FQGTGA. V trimming: 5 bases; J trimming: 10 bases; junction bases outside the gene matches: 11. The CDR3 is 14 residues long. The CDR3 protein is CASSAQTSRDEQFF. Written as DNA, the CDR3 is TGTGCCAGCAGCGCCCAGACTAGCCGCGACGAGCAGTTCTTC.

This clone was observed once. The chain carries TRBV7-9 and TRBJ1-1; D not certain. Trimming took 5 bases from V and 8 from J, leaving 12 bases between them. Germline V CDR1 and CDR2: SEHNR, FQNEAQ (reference sequence). The CDR3 has 12 amino acids. The CDR3 region is CASSLVPGEAFF. CDR3 DNA: TGTGCCAGCAGCCTCGTCCCGGGGGAAGCTTTCTTT. Full variable domain (missing parts from reference TRBV7-9 and TRBJ1-1): DTGVSQNPRHKITKRGQNVTFRCDPISEHNRLYWYRQTLGQGPEFLTYFQNEAQLEKSRLLSDRFSAERPKGSFSTLEIQRTEQGDSAMYLCASSLVPGEAFFGQGTRLTVV.